This T cell receptor (beta chain) was sequenced during a study of a mutant IDH1 vaccine in newly diagnosed glioma. Study details: Vaccine administration was initiated 4-6 weeks following radiotherapy alone, or with temozolomide cycles. Visits V12 and V13 fell at weeks 35 and 47, respectively.

Remarks on this clone: Its specificity is unknown.

The time point here: week 35, safety follow-up. A single vaccine dose contained 300 ug of mutant IDH1 20-mer peptide, and topical imiquimod was used with it. Clones were sequenced by immunoSEQ multiplex PCR, and TCRdb holds only the in-frame ones, with some missing. The sample yields roughly 64,000 clones, roughly 68% seen once. V was trimmed by 4 bases and J by 5 bases, leaving 11 bases between them. The CDR3 is 13 amino acids. The germline V gene has CDR1 SGHNT and CDR2 YENEEA. Overall study results and limits: No link was apparently found between pseudoprogression and changes in top peripheral T cell clonotypes.

The rearrangement links TRBV11-3 to TRBJ2-5, with TRBD2 as a possible D gene (6 bases). This clonotype was sampled from a middle-aged man with glioma. The source material was PBMCs, sampled from a glioma patient whose treatment included an IDH1 peptide vaccine. The CDR3 DNA reads TGTGCCAGCAGCTCGGGGGTTTTGGAGACCCAGTACTTC. Its translation: CASSSGVLETQYF.